The 21 T cell receptor beta chains given below trace back to one sample, sequenced in a study of identical twins. TCRdb re-called the 5' RACE reads through MiXCR, storing one row per CDR3 protein. The repertoire holds around 1.7 million distinct CDR3 sequences, with less than 40% as singletons. The sample consisted of cord blood. These receptors came from a newborn girl in good health.

The table lists this clonotype with a few counts. The V and J genes are TRBV27 and TRBJ1-2; possible D gene TRBD1, 6 bases. V lost 6 bases and J lost 1, with 24 bases in between. Germline V lookup: CDR1 MNHEY, CDR2 SMNVEV (reference sequence). The CDR3 extends over 18 amino acids. CDR3 sequence (DNA): TGTGCCAGCAGCGCCGAAGCGCCCAGGGGAGAGGTTAACTATGGCTACACCTTC. Its translation is CASSAEAPRGEVNYGYTF.

As regards this clonotype: At one boundary the junction diverges from the germline segment, which might be a read error. This chain links TRBV25-1 with TRBJ1-4; 7 nucleotides match TRBD1. Germline V CDR1 and CDR2: MGHDK, SYGVNS. CDR3 length: 15 residues. CDR3 sequence (DNA): TGTACCAGCAGTGGAGGACAGGCGCCTAATGAAAAACTGTTTTTT. Translation: CTSSGGQAPNEKLFF.

This clonotype was counted only a few times. The chain links TRBV20-1 to TRBJ2-3, with TRBD2 matching over 8 bases. CDR1 is DFQATT, CDR2 SNEGSKA, per germline (reference sequence). CDR3 size: 15 residues. Trimming at V came to 3 bases and at J to 4 bases, leaving 9 bases not matched to a gene. This CDR3 is CSASWASGFPDTQYF. The DNA of the CDR3 is TGCAGTGCTAGTTGGGCTAGCGGGTTTCCAGATACGCAGTATTTT.

The V gene is TRBV10-3, the J gene TRBJ1-2, with 7 bases matching TRBD1. Trimming at V came to 2 bases and at J to 8 bases, leaving 11 bases not matched to a gene. The CDR3 length is 15 residues. CDR1 is ENHRY and CDR2 is SYGVKD in the germline V gene. CDR3 region: CAISETGDWRWGYTF. In DNA, the CDR3 is TGTGCCATCAGTGAGACAGGGGACTGGAGGTGGGGCTACACCTTC.

This chain uses TRBV7-2 with TRBJ2-7; D may match TRBD1 or TRBD2 (6 bases each). Germline V CDR1 and CDR2: SGHTA, FQGNSA. The germline V and J ends were trimmed by 5 bases and 0 bases, with 17 bases remaining between them. CDR3 length: 16 amino acids. The CDR3 DNA follows: TGTGCCAGCAGCCGTTCTCGGGGGCTGAGCTCCTACGAGCAGTACTTC. Translating gives CASSRSRGLSSYEQYF.

Here the CDR3 reads CSVVQDTQYF. In DNA, the CDR3 is TGCAGCGTTGTGCAAGATACGCAGTATTTT. This chain links TRBV29-1 with TRBJ2-3; D ambiguous. Deletions cut 4 bases from V and 5 bases from J, with 4 bases between. The germline V gene encodes CDR1 SQVTM and CDR2 ANQGSEA. The CDR3 is 10 amino acids.

This clonotype has a handful of counts. The chain couples TRBV28 to TRBJ2-1, with TRBD2 identical over 12 bases. The CDR3 has 18 amino acids. V lost 0 bases and J lost 5; bases outside the gene matches: 8. The germline V gene encodes CDR1 MDHEN and CDR2 SYDVKM. The CDR3 DNA follows: TGTGCCAGCAGTTTATGGGCGACTAGCGGGAGCCCTGACAATGAGCAGTTCTTC. It codes for CASSLWATSGSPDNEQFF.

The V call is TRBV12-3 or TRBV12-4, the J call TRBJ2-2, with TRBD1 matching over 8 bases. The CDR3 is 15 residues long. Trimming cost V 6 bases and J 9 bases; bases outside gene matches: 12. The DNA of the CDR3 is TGTGCCAGCAGGGGAACGGGACAGGCTCACCGGGAGCTGTTTTTT. It yields the protein CASRGTGQAHRELFF.

The rearrangement uses TRBV13 and TRBJ2-1; 9 bases line up with TRBD2. Germline lookup yields CDR1 PRHDT and CDR2 FYEKMQ (reference sequence). The CDR3 has 16 amino acids. V lost 3 bases to trimming and J lost 5 bases; unmatched junction nucleotides: 8. The CDR3: CASSFTGTSRHNEQFF. Written as DNA, the CDR3 is TGTGCCAGCAGCTTTACCGGGACTAGCAGGCACAATGAGCAGTTCTTC.

This clonotype was seen only a few times. This chain joins TRBV20-1 and TRBJ2-3; D perhaps matches TRBD2 (6 bases). The CDR3 covers 17 residues. Germline V lookup: CDR1 DFQATT, CDR2 SNEGSKA (reference sequence). V lost 6 bases and J lost 0, with 22 bases in between. This chain's CDR3 is CSARPLAAGMSTDTQYF. As DNA, the CDR3 is TGCAGTGCCAGGCCGCTAGCCGCGGGAATGAGCACAGATACGCAGTATTTT.

The chain uses TRBV7-2 and TRBJ2-7; unclear D gene. The CDR3 is 14 amino acids. The germline V and J ends were trimmed by 1 base and 0 bases, with 7 bases remaining between them. Germline values: CDR1 SGHTA, CDR2 FQGNSA. This CDR3 is CASSLGAPSYEQYF. CDR3 sequence (DNA): TGTGCCAGCAGCTTAGGAGCTCCCTCCTACGAGCAGTACTTC.

The chain is built from TRBV24-1 and TRBJ2-3, with D perhaps matching TRBD1 (5 bases). This CDR3 has 13 amino acids. V lost 4 bases to trimming and J lost 5 bases, with 9 bases between them. In germline, CDR1 is KGHDR, CDR2 SFDVKD. CDR3 residues: CATSDPQGDTQYF. The DNA of the CDR3 is TGTGCCACCAGTGACCCCCAGGGAGATACGCAGTATTTT.

A few counts support this clonotype. The genes are TRBV20-1 and TRBJ1-5; D gene unclear. Germline V gene data show CDR1 as DFQATT and CDR2 as SNEGSKA (reference sequence). Deletions cut 7 bases from V and 2 bases from J, with 12 bases between. This CDR3 has 13 amino acids. The CDR3 loop reads CSDRHPGNQPQHF. CDR3 DNA: TGCAGTGACCGACACCCTGGCAATCAGCCCCAGCATTTT.

This clonotype was counted a few times. The rearrangement joins TRBV25-1 to TRBJ1-5, with TRBD1 as a possible D gene (6 bases). CDR1 MGHDK and CDR2 SYGVNS come from the germline V gene. V was cut by 8 bases and J by 5 bases, with 13 bases left in between. This CDR3 has 13 residues. The CDR3 reads CASPDRTYQPQHF. The CDR3 bases are TGTGCCAGCCCAGACAGGACCTATCAGCCCCAGCATTTT.

This clonotype was found a few times. The chain joins TRBV6-1 to TRBJ2-3; 8 nucleotides line up with TRBD2. The CDR3 covers 14 residues. The ends lost 7 bases at V and 5 bases at J; junction bases unmatched: 8. Per the germline V gene, CDR1 is MNHNS and CDR2 is SASEGT. CDR3 region: CASKNSGVGDTQYF. The CDR3 region has the DNA TGTGCCAGCAAGAATAGCGGGGTTGGAGATACGCAGTATTTT.

The rearrangement uses TRBV5-1 and TRBJ2-3, with D hard to call. The CDR3 loop spans 14 amino acids. Trimming stripped 2 bases from V and 6 bases from J, with 13 bases between. Looked up from germline, CDR1 is SGHRS and CDR2 is YFSETQ. As DNA, the CDR3 is TGCGCCAGCAGCTTTGCGGAGACTGCCGATACGCAGTATTTT. The encoded protein is CASSFAETADTQYF.

This chain uses TRBV30 with TRBJ2-1; D is unresolved. Germline loops: CDR1 GTSNPN, CDR2 SVGIG (reference sequence). The CDR3 spans 13 residues. V was trimmed by 8 bases and J by 4 bases, leaving 15 bases between them. CDR3 protein: CARASGVYNEQFF. The CDR3, as DNA: TGTGCCCGTGCGAGTGGGGTTTACAATGAGCAGTTCTTC.

This clonotype turned up a few times. This chain uses TRBV6-2 or TRBV6-3 with TRBJ2-5; weak D call: TRBD2 (5 bases). V lost 0 bases to trimming and J lost 7 bases, with 12 bases between them. The CDR3 consists of 14 residues. CDR1 MNHEY and CDR2 SVGEGT come from the germline V gene. The CDR3 region has the DNA TGTGCCAGCAGTTACTCGACGGGCGGAGGGACCCAGTACTTC. This sequence encodes CASSYSTGGGTQYF.

This clonotype was seen a handful of times. The chain joins TRBV20-1 to TRBJ2-3, with D tentatively TRBD1 or TRBD2 (5 bases each). Germline V gene data show CDR1 as DFQATT and CDR2 as SNEGSKA (reference sequence). The V and J ends lost 0 bases and 0 bases respectively, with 19 bases between them. The CDR3 loop spans 18 amino acids. The CDR3 nucleotides are TGCAGTGCTAGAGATCCTAATCGGGACGGCCTCAGCACAGATACGCAGTATTTT. This encodes CSARDPNRDGLSTDTQYF.

The chain combines TRBV15 with TRBJ1-2, with a possible D match to TRBD1 (5 bases). CDR1 is LNHNV, CDR2 YYDKDF, per germline (reference sequence). CDR3 length equals 13 residues. Trimming cost V 6 bases and J 4 bases, with 12 bases left between them. The CDR3 DNA reads as TGTGCCACCAGGAGGTCAGGGCTCTATGGCTACACCTTC. Encoded protein: CATRRSGLYGYTF.

The CDR3 bases are TGTGCCAGCAGTGAAGGGGCAGGGGTTTCGGGTACGCAGTATTTT. It yields the protein CASSEGAGVSGTQYF. This sequence joins TRBV6-1 and TRBJ2-3; tentatively, D is TRBD1 (6 bases). This CDR3 is built from 15 residues. Per germline, CDR1 MNHNS and CDR2 SASEGT. V lost 1 base and J 8 bases, leaving 16 bases between the germline ends.